This T cell receptor (beta chain) is drawn from a study of T-cell reconstitution after alpha-beta-depleted transplantation in children. Preparing the TCRbeta library involved the use of unique molecular identifiers. TCRdb re-derived calls from the PCR reads in MiXCR, one entry per CDR3 protein. This sample has 45,000 to 60,000 distinct CDR3 sequences, with around 56% found just once. A note on this clonotype: No antigen is known for it.

CDR1 is MDHEN and CDR2 is SYDVKM in the germline V gene. V lost 7 bases to trimming and J lost 3 bases, with 9 bases between them. The CDR3 has 12 amino acids. General study points: Reports say that about two months after transplant, the alpha-beta T cells came out of several hundred graft clones that had expanded. T-cell numbers and diversity one year post-transplant derived largely from freshly generated T cells.

The TCR sequence derives from a boy less than two years old with SCID, due to receive a stem cell transplant. Sequenced material: peripheral blood, taken before TCRalphabeta/CD19-depleted stem cell transplant. This rearrangement joins TRBV28 to TRBJ1-2; D remains unclear. The CDR3 region has the DNA TGTGCCAGCACCGGAGACCACTATGGCTACACCTTC. Protein: CASTGDHYGYTF.